This T cell receptor (beta chain) was recorded in a study of early stage breast cancer tumors. Across the whole study: Among roughly twelve ER+/PR+/HER2- tumors, eight were ductal, four lobular.

Notes on the study in general: Unsorted bulk genomic DNA sequencing lacked pairing and functional marker data.

Details on this clone: No antigen is known for it.

Each sample had two DNA replicates, around 0.45 ug blood or roughly 1.4 ug tissue. Libraries were prepared by immunoSEQ multiplex PCR; TCRdb keeps only in-frame clonotypes and omits some of them. The repertoire has around 9,000 clones, 71% of them found once; the top ten carry more than 15%. The sample comprised normal breast tissue next to the tumor. This TCR derives from a person aged 55 to 69 with breast cancer.

For the CDR3, the DNA is TGTGCCAGCAGCTTAGATGGCGGGAGGAGTACCGGGGAGCTGTTTTTT. Translating it yields CASSLDGGRSTGELFF. This chain links TRBV11-3 with TRBJ2-2; 8 bases map to TRBD2. Germline V CDR1 and CDR2: SGHNT, YENEEA. The CDR3 sequence is 16 residues long. V was pared by 0 bases and J by 5 bases, with 5 bases of the junction left unmatched.